The clone carrying this T cell receptor (beta chain) turned up a few times. Its antigen remains unidentified. The data stem from a study of beta chain features in type 1 diabetes. Whole-study findings and limits: Cells that show high TCR expression could be over-represented by cDNA sequencing.

Germline CDR1 and CDR2: SGHNT and YYREEE (reference sequence). V was shortened by 4 bases and J by 4 bases, with 16 bases between the two germline ends. The CDR3 has 15 residues. TCRB transcripts that were expressed got sequenced, as all of the isolated RNA had been reverse transcribed. Sequencing was performed with immunoSEQ multiplex PCR; in TCRdb, only in-frame clones are kept and a portion is missing. Of about 230,000 clones listed, 9.6% are singletons. Per donor, one heparinised blood draw averaged around 120 mL. The receptor's source is a woman between 18 and 29 years old in good health. The rearrangement joins TRBV5-4 to TRBJ2-3, with a weak D call TRBD2 (6 bases). The sample taken for sequencing was naive CD4+ T cells from blood. CDR3 sequence reads: CASSKDRGGSDTQYF. The DNA of the CDR3 is TGTGCCAGCAGCAAGGACCGCGGAGGGTCAGATACGCAGTATTTT.